This T cell receptor (beta chain) was recovered during a study of OX40 agonist ivuxolimab in advanced cancers. Study as a whole: Each dose-escalation patient presented with hepatocellular carcinoma, melanoma, renal cell or head and neck cancer.

Only in-frame clones appear in the TCRdb table, and some are missing; sequencing was by immunoSEQ multiplex PCR. Of some 100,000 clones in the sample, 92% are singletons; the top ten hold about 3%. The J segment lost 5 bases and the V segment lost 0 bases, leaving 3 bases of the junction unmatched. This CDR3 region has 14 residues. Germline V gene lookup returns CDR1 SGHRS and CDR2 YFSETQ. Notes on the study in general: At doses 0.1 to 3.0 mg/kg, CD4+ and CD8+ clones expanded.

To note about this clone: The antigen is unknown.

The TCR sequence derives from an adult with an advanced solid tumor such as melanoma, head and neck, liver or kidney cancer. The rearrangement uses TRBV5-1 and TRBJ1-1; 8 bases align to TRBD1. Specimen: CD4+ or CD8+ T cells sorted from blood, collected in a trial of the OX40 agonist ivuxolimab. CDR3 DNA: TGCGCCAGCAGCTTGGAAAGGACAGGGACTGAAGCTTTCTTT. It yields the protein CASSLERTGTEAFF.